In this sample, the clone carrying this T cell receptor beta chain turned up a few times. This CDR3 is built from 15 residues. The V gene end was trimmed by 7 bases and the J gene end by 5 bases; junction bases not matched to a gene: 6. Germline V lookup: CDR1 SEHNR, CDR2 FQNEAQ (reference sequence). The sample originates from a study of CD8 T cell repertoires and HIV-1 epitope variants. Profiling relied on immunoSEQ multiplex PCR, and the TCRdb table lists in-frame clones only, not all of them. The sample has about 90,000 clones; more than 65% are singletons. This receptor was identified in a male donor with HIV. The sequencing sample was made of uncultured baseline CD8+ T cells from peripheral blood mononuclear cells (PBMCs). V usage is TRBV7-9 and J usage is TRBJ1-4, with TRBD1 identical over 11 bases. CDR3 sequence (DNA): TGTGCCAGCACCTACGGGACAGGGGGAAATGAAAAACTGTTTTTT. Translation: CASTYGTGGNEKLFF.